Listed here are 15 T cell receptor beta chains from one sample, sequenced in a study of response to subunit inactivated influenza vaccine. Each CDR3 protein gets one entry after TCRdb re-called the RT-PCR reads with MiXCR. The table includes fewer than 750,000 distinct CDR3 sequences, 14% detected once. This material consisted of PBMCs from blood, taken roughly 12 days after vaccination. These receptors all come from a man in his forties or fifties who received an inactivated influenza vaccine.

The table lists this clonotype with many counts. The chain recombines TRBV4-3 with TRBJ2-1; TRBD1 agrees at 7 bases. CDR1 is LGHNA, CDR2 YSLEER, per germline. J lost 6 bases, V lost 0 bases, and 8 bases had no gene match. The CDR3 consists of 16 residues. Written as DNA, the CDR3 is TGCGCCAGCAGCCAAGATGGACAGGCCGGAGTCAATGAGCAGTTCTTC. Protein: CASSQDGQAGVNEQFF.

This chain uses TRBV7-2 with TRBJ2-3; perhaps TRBD1 as D (6 bases). From germline, CDR1 is SGHTA and CDR2 FQGNSA. Deletions cut 1 base from V and 0 bases from J, with 14 bases between. This CDR3 comprises 17 residues. CDR3 in DNA: TGTGCCAGCAGCTTAGTGACAGGCGCCAAGAGCACAGATACGCAGTATTTT. Its translation: CASSLVTGAKSTDTQYF.

This clonotype came up once. V is TRBV7-2 and J is TRBJ2-5; a possible D gene is TRBD2 (6 bases). Germline lookup yields CDR1 SGHTA and CDR2 FQGNSA. Trimming pared 5 bases from V and 1 base from J, leaving 17 bases between. The CDR3 covers 16 residues. CDR3 region: CASSAAPGLIQETQYF. The DNA of the CDR3 is TGTGCCAGCAGCGCCGCCCCCGGACTAATCCAAGAGACCCAGTACTTC.

V usage is TRBV24-1 and J usage is TRBJ2-2; D perhaps matches TRBD1 (5 bases). The V gene lost 9 bases and the J gene lost 6 bases, with 13 bases spanning the gap. The CDR3 consists of 13 residues. Per germline, CDR1 KGHDR and CDR2 SFDVKD. The CDR3, as DNA: TGTGCCACCGGGGCGGACAATGCCGGGGAGCTGTTTTTT. As protein: CATGADNAGELFF.

This clonotype was seen more than once but under ten times. The V gene is TRBV12-3 or TRBV12-4, the J gene TRBJ1-1, with a possible D match to TRBD1 (5 bases). The CDR3 is made up of 15 amino acids. V lost 6 bases to trimming and J lost 3 bases, with 17 bases between them. CDR3 protein: CASRDPQGFDTEAFF. As DNA, the CDR3 is TGTGCCAGCAGAGACCCCCAGGGATTCGACACTGAAGCTTTCTTT.

The chain joins TRBV7-9 to TRBJ2-7; 7 bases map to TRBD2. Germline-derived CDR1 and CDR2 are SEHNR and FQNEAQ (reference sequence). With V trimmed by 5 bases and J by 2 bases, 6 bases remained unmatched. The CDR3 extends over 14 amino acids. The CDR3 sequence is CASSHREAPYEQYF. CDR3 nucleotide sequence: TGTGCCAGCAGCCACCGGGAGGCCCCCTACGAGCAGTACTTC. Looking up the rest from reference TRBV7-9 and TRBJ2-7 gives the full variable domain: DTGVSQNPRHKITKRGQNVTFRCDPISEHNRLYWYRQTLGQGPEFLTYFQNEAQLEKSRLLSDRFSAERPKGSFSTLEIQRTEQGDSAMYLCASSHREAPYEQYFGPGTRLTVT.

This clonotype was observed a few times. The chain joins TRBV18 to TRBJ2-7; D unclear. This CDR3 comprises 14 residues. The germline V gene encodes CDR1 KGHSH and CDR2 LQKENI. Trimming pared 2 bases from V and 7 bases from J, leaving 15 bases between. The CDR3 sequence is CASSPNPRAEEQYF. The CDR3 bases are TGTGCCAGCTCACCAAACCCCCGCGCGGAGGAGCAGTACTTC.

This clonotype was recorded a few times. The gene calls are TRBV7-2 and TRBJ2-3, with TRBD1 matching over 11 bases. This CDR3 is built from 15 residues. The J segment lost 6 bases and the V segment lost 4 bases, leaving 6 bases of the junction unmatched. Germline CDR1 is SGHTA and CDR2 is FQGNSA. In nucleotides, the CDR3 is TGTGCCAGCAGCTCTCGGGACAGGGGGACGGATACGCAGTATTTT. As protein: CASSSRDRGTDTQYF.

This clonotype was seen a few times. The rearrangement links TRBV5-6 to TRBJ1-1; unclear D gene. Looked up from germline, CDR1 is SGHDT and CDR2 is YYEEEE. CDR3 size: 13 residues. V was cut by 2 bases and J by 1 base, with 6 bases left in between. CDR3 loop: CASSFPGNTEAFF. CDR3 nucleotide sequence: TGTGCCAGCAGCTTCCCTGGGAACACTGAAGCTTTCTTT.

V and J are TRBV2 and TRBJ2-1; TRBD1 agrees at 8 bases. Germline CDR1 and CDR2: SNHLY and FYNNEI. The V segment lost 5 bases and the J segment 6 bases; nucleotides outside the gene matches: 9. The CDR3 has 15 amino acids. The CDR3 bases are TGTGCCAGCAGTCCCAGGGGGCGGTACGTCAATGAGCAGTTCTTC. Encoded protein: CASSPRGRYVNEQFF.

The gene calls are TRBV6-5 and TRBJ1-5; maybe TRBD1 (5 bases). The CDR3 totals 15 residues. V lost 4 bases to trimming and J lost 6 bases, with 16 bases between them. The germline V gene has CDR1 MNHEY and CDR2 SVGAGI. The CDR3 region is CASSSFLGDTQPQHF. The CDR3 coding sequence is TGTGCCAGCAGTTCTTTCCTGGGGGATACTCAGCCCCAGCATTTT.

This clonotype was seen a few times. The V and J genes are TRBV5-1 and TRBJ2-5; tentatively, D is TRBD2 (5 bases). Germline V gives CDR1 SGHRS, CDR2 YFSETQ. Trimming took 0 bases from V and 3 from J, leaving 12 bases between them. The CDR3 totals 15 residues. The CDR3 sequence: CASSLAGNREETQYF. The CDR3 nucleotides read TGCGCCAGCAGCTTGGCCGGGAATAGAGAAGAGACCCAGTACTTC.

This clonotype was picked up many times. The rearrangement links TRBV20-1 to TRBJ2-5; 7 nucleotides align to TRBD1. CDR1 is DFQATT, CDR2 SNEGSKA, per germline (reference sequence). With 3 bases clipped from V and 5 bases from J, the junction kept 6 bases outside the gene matches. The CDR3 extends over 13 amino acids. CDR3 in DNA: TGCAGTGCTAGCCCAAACAGGGGTGAGACCCAGTACTTC. Translated: CSASPNRGETQYF.

Of note for this clonotype: Being one base from a much bigger clone, this may be a read error. This sequence joins TRBV7-9 and TRBJ1-5; no firm D call. CDR3 size: 14 residues. CDR1 SEHNR and CDR2 FQNEAQ come from the germline V gene (reference sequence). Trimming stripped 3 bases from V and 3 bases from J, with 9 bases between. The CDR3 sequence: CASSLGTNNQPQHF. The CDR3 bases are TGTGCCAGCAGCTTGGGTACTAACAATCAGCCCCAGCATTTT.

This clonotype has more than one count but fewer than ten. The chain links TRBV20-1 to TRBJ2-5; D may be TRBD1 (6 bases). Germline lookup yields CDR1 DFQATT and CDR2 SNEGSKA (reference sequence). The CDR3 has 18 amino acids. V lost 6 bases to trimming and J lost 2 bases, with 28 bases between them. The CDR3 bases are TGCAGTGCGGTACCCTTTATGCTGGGGGCCCACGGGCAAGAGACCCAGTACTTC. This sequence encodes CSAVPFMLGAHGQETQYF.